Given below is one T cell receptor beta chain in context. The antigen remains unidentified. The sample belongs to a study of cytomegalovirus exposure and HLA in healthy donors. The PCR used 60 Vbeta and 13 Jbeta primers. Generated by immunoSEQ multiplex PCR, the TCRdb table keeps only in-frame clones and is missing some. This sample has about 160,000 clones, with about 73% found just once. General study findings and limits: A list of about 180 TCR beta chains associated with cytomegalovirus was given. Analysis performed later showed TCR beta chains linked to HLA being more clonally expanded than equally common others. In vitro work confirmed that three CMV-associated chains recognize CMV antigens. Later work found most CMV-associated TCR beta chains apparently HLA-restricted.

The receptor was isolated from a woman in her thirties or forties in good health and CMV-seronegative. The sample consisted of PBMCs.

CDR3: CASSRQGGGYGYTF. The DNA for the CDR3 is TGTGCCAGCAGCCGACAGGGGGGTGGCTATGGCTACACCTTC. This rearrangement joins TRBV7-9 to TRBJ1-2, with 9 bases identical to TRBD1. Germline V lookup: CDR1 SEHNR, CDR2 FQNEAQ (reference sequence). CDR3 length equals 14 residues. With V trimmed by 5 bases and J by 4 bases, 5 bases remained unmatched.